This T cell receptor beta chain comes out of a study of T cell clones after liver transplantation. Study details: TCRbeta sequencing after a pre-transplant mixed lymphocyte reaction identified graft-donor-reactive clones, later tracked in post-transplant blood.

Method: immunoSEQ multiplex PCR; TCRdb's copy keeps in-frame clones and lacks some. Altogether tens of thousands of clones are present, about 88% being singletons, with the ten largest covering around 7.8%. There are 12 residues in the CDR3. Germline lookup yields CDR1 MNHEY and CDR2 SVGAGI. Trimming stripped 7 bases from V and 4 bases from J, with 7 bases between. The chain combines TRBV6-5 with TRBJ2-2; tentatively, D is TRBD1 (5 bases). The TCR comes from a human donor who received a liver transplant. This specimen consisted of CD4+ T cells from blood, obtained before liver transplant. CDR3 DNA sequence: TGTGCCAGCACCGACAGCACCGGGGAGCTGTTTTTT. The encoded protein is CASTDSTGELFF.